This TCR beta chain is from a study of radiotherapy plus CTLA-4 blockade in lung cancer. Study as a whole: Objective responses emerged in under 20% of patients, and around 31% attained disease control. General study findings and limits: Expansion in blood of tumor-derived TCR clones was seen after radiotherapy plus ipilimumab.

In regard to this clone: Its antigen is as yet unknown.

Produced via immunoSEQ multiplex PCR; TCRdb's table is partial and in-frame only. Of some 110,000 clones listed, nearly 80% are singletons. V dropped 2 bases and J dropped 1 base, with 9 bases sitting between them. CDR3 length: 16 residues. Germline lookup yields CDR1 WNHNN and CDR2 SYGVQD (reference sequence). The sequencing here drew on peripheral blood, taken from a patient treated with radiotherapy plus ipilimumab. This sequence originates from a human donor with non-small cell lung cancer who had a partial response to radiotherapy plus ipilimumab. J is TRBJ2-6 and V is TRBV10-1; no firm D call. Here the CDR3 DNA reads TGCGCCAGCAGTGAGGCCCTCGGGTCTGGGGCCAACGTCCTGACTTTC. It is translated as CASSEALGSGANVLTF.